This TCR beta chain was identified in a study of graft-versus-host responses after intestinal transplantation. Study as a whole: Every recipient underwent anti-thymocyte globulin induction, then tacrolimus and steroids for approximately 3 years. Study-wide results and caveats: Marrow from the recipient contained GvH clones, some of which had appeared first in ileum or blood.

The assay was immunoSEQ multiplex PCR, and TCRdb's table has in-frame clones only and misses some. The data hold 85,000 to 90,000 clones, with about 91% observed a single time. The germline V gene encodes CDR1 SGHRS and CDR2 YFSETQ. This CDR3 spans 16 amino acids. The germline V and J ends were trimmed by 2 bases and 3 bases, with 17 bases remaining between them. In regard to this clone: The antigen remains undetermined.

Material: unstimulated CD4+ T cells sorted from spleen or lymph node cells, obtained before transplant. The sequence derives from a human donor who was the organ donor for an intestinal transplant. The chain uses TRBV5-1 and TRBJ2-5, with a tentative D call TRBD2 (5 bases). The CDR3 bases are TGCGCCAGCAGCTTATTCCCCCTAGCAGACAAAGAGACCCAGTACTTC. The encoded protein is CASSLFPLADKETQYF.